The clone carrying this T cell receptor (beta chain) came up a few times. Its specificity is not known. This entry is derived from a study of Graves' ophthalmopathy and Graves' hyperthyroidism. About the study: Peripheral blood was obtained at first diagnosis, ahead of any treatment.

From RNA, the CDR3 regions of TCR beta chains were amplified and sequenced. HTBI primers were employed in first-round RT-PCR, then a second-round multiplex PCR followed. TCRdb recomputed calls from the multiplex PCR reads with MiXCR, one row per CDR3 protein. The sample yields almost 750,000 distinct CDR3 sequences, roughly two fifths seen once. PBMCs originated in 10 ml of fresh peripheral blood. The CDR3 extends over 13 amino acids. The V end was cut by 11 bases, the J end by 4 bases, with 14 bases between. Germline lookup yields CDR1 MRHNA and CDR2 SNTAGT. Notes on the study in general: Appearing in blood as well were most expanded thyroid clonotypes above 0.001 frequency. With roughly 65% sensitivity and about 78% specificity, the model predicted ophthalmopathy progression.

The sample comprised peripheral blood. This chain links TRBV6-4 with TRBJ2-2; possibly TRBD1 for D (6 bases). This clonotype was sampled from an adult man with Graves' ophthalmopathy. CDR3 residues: CAGSTGTTGELFF. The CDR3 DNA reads TGTGCCGGATCAACAGGGACCACCGGGGAGCTGTTTTTT.